These T cell receptor beta chains were read from a single sample in a study of blood T cell repertoires in COVID-19. The repertoire was sequenced with immunoSEQ multiplex PCR; TCRdb's copy has only in-frame clones and lacks some. The table records about 97,000 clones, just under 90% of them present only once. What was sequenced was peripheral blood. The receptors shown here come from a human donor in a cohort sampled during active COVID-19. The CDR3 runs from the conserved cysteine through the conserved F or W. The order of the fields is clone size, D gene, V gene, J gene, CDR3 protein, CDR3 DNA. A D gene is named only where the DNA matches it firmly. Size is omitted from some rows. Given values are once, few, many or a class for expanded clones.

.,TRBD1,TRBV7-2,TRBJ2-7,CASSLTGSSYEQYF,TGTGCCAGCAGCTTGACAGGGAGCTCCTACGAGCAGTACTTC
.,TRBD2,TRBV9,TRBJ2-5,CASSLNFLAGGETQYF,TGTGCCAGCAGCCTCAACTTTCTAGCGGGGGGTGAGACCCAGTACTTC
.,TRBD2,TRBV27,TRBJ2-3,CASSLGLATDTQYF,TGTGCCAGCAGTCTCGGACTAGCCACAGATACGCAGTATTTT
.,.,TRBV6-6,TRBJ1-4,CASSYRGSNEKLFF,TGTGCCAGCAGTTACAGGGGGTCGAATGAAAAACTGTTTTTT
.,.,TRBV27,TRBJ1-2,CASSFTGSLLYGYTF,TGTGCCAGCAGTTTCACAGGCTCACTCCTCTATGGCTACACCTTC
.,TRBD1,TRBV9,TRBJ2-1,CASTPTGSTYNEQFF,TGTGCCAGCACACCGACAGGGTCGACCTACAATGAGCAGTTCTTC
once,.,TRBV7-8,TRBJ1-2,CASSLVGGINYGYTF,TGTGCCAGCAGCTTAGTTGGGGGGATAAATTATGGCTACACCTTC
.,.,TRBV9,TRBJ2-5,CASSVVGQGETQYF,TGTGCCAGCAGCGTAGTGGGGCAGGGGGAGACCCAGTACTTC
.,TRBD1,TRBV5-1,TRBJ2-1,CASSRGQGPGNEQFF,TGCGCCAGCAGTCGGGGACAGGGGCCAGGCAATGAGCAGTTCTTC
.,TRBD1,TRBV7-9,TRBJ2-2,CASSLARTGRGTGELFF,TGTGCCAGCAGCTTAGCGCGGACAGGGCGAGGCACCGGGGAGCTGTTTTTT
.,TRBD1,TRBV4-1,TRBJ2-2,CASSQDSDRGRVVGELFF,TGCGCCAGCAGCCAAGATTCCGACAGGGGGCGTGTAGTCGGGGAGCTGTTTTTT
many,.,TRBV10-2,TRBJ1-1,CASSEWGVNTEAFF,TGCGCCAGCAGTGAGTGGGGAGTGAACACTGAAGCTTTCTTT
.,.,TRBV9,TRBJ2-5,CASSVAEETQYF,TGTGCCAGCAGCGTAGCAGAAGAGACCCAGTACTTC
.,.,TRBV6-1,TRBJ2-7,CASSEGGHYEQYF,TGTGCCAGCAGTGAAGGAGGGCACTACGAGCAGTACTTC
.,TRBD2,TRBV3-1/TRBV3-2,TRBJ2-2,CASSLRDYNTGELFF,TGTGCCAGCAGCCTCCGGGACTACAACACCGGGGAGCTGTTTTTT
.,TRBD1,TRBV19,TRBJ1-1,CASVPQGETMNTEAFF,TGTGCCAGTGTACCCCAGGGGGAAACGATGAACACTGAAGCTTTCTTT
.,TRBD1,TRBV27,TRBJ1-2,CASGQGVGYGYTF,TGTGCCAGCGGACAGGGGGTCGGCTATGGCTACACCTTC
.,.,TRBV18,TRBJ1-1,CASSRPGGMNTEAFF,TGTGCCAGCTCACGTCCAGGCGGGATGAACACTGAAGCTTTCTTT
once,.,TRBV27,TRBJ1-2,CASFGTGGYGYTF,TGTGCCAGCTTTGGGACTGGCGGCTATGGCTACACCTTC
.,TRBD1,TRBV18,TRBJ2-7,CASSQGSIGTGAEQYF,TGTGCCAGCTCACAAGGTTCAATTGGGACAGGGGCCGAGCAGTACTTC
.,TRBD2,TRBV5-1,TRBJ2-7,CASSLGLAGIYEQYF,TGCGCCAGCAGCTTGGGGCTAGCGGGAATCTACGAGCAGTACTTC
.,TRBD1,TRBV10-3,TRBJ1-1,CATQGLNTEAFF,TGTGCCACACAGGGGCTGAACACTGAAGCTTTCTTT
.,TRBD1,TRBV6-6,TRBJ1-6,CASSTQGVGSPLHF,TGTGCCAGCAGTACTCAGGGGGTTGGTTCACCCCTCCACTTT
few,.,TRBV7-9,TRBJ1-1,CASSLGQVNTEAFF,TGTGCCAGCAGCTTAGGACAGGTGAACACTGAAGCTTTCTTT
.,TRBD2,TRBV7-9,TRBJ2-2,CASSALAGVDTGELFF,TGTGCCAGCAGCGCACTAGCGGGAGTTGACACCGGGGAGCTGTTTTTT
.,.,TRBV11-2,TRBJ1-2,CASTPRGYYGYTF,TGTGCCAGCACCCCGCGGGGATACTATGGCTACACCTTC
.,.,TRBV5-1,TRBJ2-3,CASGPSGSTDTQYF,TGCGCCAGCGGACCAAGCGGTAGCACAGATACGCAGTATTTT
.,.,TRBV20-1,TRBJ1-1,CSARVMVEAFF,TGCAGTGCTAGAGTGATGGTGGAGGCTTTCTTT
.,.,TRBV11-2,TRBJ1-2,CASSLTAAGLGAGGYTF,TGTGCCAGCAGCTTAACCGCAGCAGGACTGGGGGCGGGTGGCTACACCTTC
.,.,TRBV6-2/TRBV6-3,TRBJ1-2,CASSLRGGAPHGYTF,TGTGCCAGCAGTCTCCGAGGTGGCGCTCCCCATGGCTACACCTTC
.,TRBD1,TRBV5-6,TRBJ2-5,CASSPDRRETQYF,TGTGCCAGCAGCCCGGACAGGCGGGAGACCCAGTACTTC
once,TRBD1,TRBV5-8,TRBJ1-1,CASSLAGWDSSRGAFF,TGTGCCAGCAGCTTGGCCGGGTGGGACAGCAGTCGTGGAGCTTTCTTT
.,.,TRBV4-2,TRBJ1-1,CASSQNRASNTEAFF,TGTGCCAGCAGCCAAAACAGGGCCTCGAACACTGAAGCTTTCTTT
.,.,TRBV19,TRBJ2-1,CASRPLGTNEQFF,TGTGCCAGTAGGCCCCTCGGGACTAATGAGCAGTTCTTC
.,.,TRBV27,TRBJ1-5,CARGPQHF,TGTGCCCGGGGGCCCCAGCATTTT
.,.,TRBV7-9,TRBJ2-7,CASSLHGQGNREQYF,TGTGCCAGCAGCTTACATGGGCAGGGGAATCGCGAGCAGTACTTC
.,.,TRBV7-8,TRBJ2-1,CASSLMSGLNYNEQFF,TGTGCCAGCAGCTTAATGTCGGGACTGAATTACAATGAGCAGTTCTTC
.,.,TRBV21-1,TRBJ1-2,CASSKDRVDYGYTF,TGTGCCAGCAGCAAAGACAGGGTTGACTATGGCTACACCTTC
.,TRBD1,TRBV28,TRBJ1-2,CASSLTGQFYGYTF,TGTGCCAGCAGTTTGACGGGACAGTTCTATGGCTACACCTTC
.,TRBD1,TRBV11-2,TRBJ2-5,CASSETGTVRETQYF,TGTGCCAGCAGCGAGACCGGGACAGTAAGGGAGACCCAGTACTTC
.,TRBD2,TRBV2,TRBJ2-1,CASSQLGGSSYNEQFF,TGTGCCAGCAGTCAACTAGGCGGGAGCTCCTACAATGAGCAGTTCTTC
.,.,TRBV4-1,TRBJ2-7,CASSQDPNYEQYF,TGCGCCAGCAGCCAAGATCCCAACTACGAGCAGTACTTC
.,.,TRBV29-1,TRBJ1-2,CSVRGDPRISDYGYTF,TGCAGCGTCCGGGGGGACCCTCGGATCTCGGACTATGGCTACACCTTC
.,.,TRBV9,TRBJ2-3,CASSADGRTPHTDTQYF,TGTGCCAGCAGCGCCGATGGGAGGACGCCCCACACAGATACGCAGTATTTT
.,.,TRBV2,TRBJ2-7,CASRSQVGSYEQYF,TGTGCCAGCAGGTCACAGGTGGGGTCCTACGAGCAGTACTTC
.,TRBD1,TRBV9,TRBJ2-3,CASSARQGTDTQYF,TGTGCCAGCAGCGCTAGACAGGGGACAGATACGCAGTATTTT
.,TRBD1,TRBV19,TRBJ1-2,CASIGGPNFNGYTF,TGTGCCAGTATAGGGGGCCCTAACTTTAATGGCTACACCTTC
.,.,TRBV7-9,TRBJ2-2,CASSEPGLPGELFF,TGTGCCAGCAGCGAACCGGGACTCCCCGGGGAGCTGTTTTTT
few,.,TRBV4-2,TRBJ1-2,CASSQGGDNYGYTF,TGTGCCAGCAGCCAAGGGGGGGATAACTATGGCTACACCTTC
.,.,TRBV12-3/TRBV12-4,TRBJ2-4,CASSLRGNIQYF,TGTGCCAGCAGTTTACGGGGTAACATTCAGTACTTC
.,TRBD2,TRBV5-1,TRBJ2-5,CASKLGGGPMETQYF,TGCGCCAGCAAGTTGGGCGGGGGGCCGATGGAGACCCAGTACTTC
.,.,TRBV9,TRBJ1-2,CASSVGSRDYGYTF,TGTGCCAGCAGCGTAGGCTCCAGGGACTATGGCTACACCTTC
few,TRBD1,TRBV3-1/TRBV3-2,TRBJ1-2,CASSQRAGGPYGYTF,TGTGCCAGCAGCCAAAGGGCAGGGGGCCCCTATGGCTACACCTTC
.,TRBD2,TRBV6-5,TRBJ2-7,CASRTGTSGTHEQYF,TGTGCCAGCAGAACCGGGACTAGCGGGACCCACGAGCAGTACTTC